What follows are 5 T cell receptor beta chains derived from one specimen sequenced in a study of shared clonotypes between healthy human individuals. As defined, naive CD8 cells were CD45RO-negative and positively selected for CCR7, with terminally differentiated effector memory CD45RA+ cells excluded. Assay: immunoSEQ multiplex PCR; the TCRdb copy retains only in-frame clones and omits some. The sample holds about 2.1 million clones, around 93% seen once. Sequenced input: naive CD8+ T cells from PBMCs. The receptors originated from a man aged 18 to 29 in good health. Some clones in this sample may be carry-over from other donors' samples.

The chain has TRBV15 and TRBJ1-4; TRBD1 might be the D (5 bases). Germline-derived CDR1 and CDR2 are LNHNV and YYDKDF (reference sequence). The CDR3 has 15 residues. Trimming pared 9 bases from V and 8 bases from J, leaving 22 bases between. Here the CDR3 reads CATNTGTSMGEKLFF. The CDR3 DNA reads TGTGCCACGAATACCGGGACCTCAATGGGGGAAAAACTGTTTTTT.

The J gene is TRBJ2-7, the V gene TRBV9, with D possibly called TRBD1 or TRBD2 (5 bases each). Trimming took 5 bases from V and 5 from J, leaving 14 bases between them. Per the germline V gene, CDR1 is SGDLS and CDR2 is YYNGEE. CDR3 length: 13 residues. CDR3 in DNA: TGTGCCAGCAGTGGGGGACCTTCGGACGAGCAGTACTTC. Amino acid sequence: CASSGGPSDEQYF.

J is TRBJ2-1 and V is TRBV27; D is unclear. Per germline, CDR1 MNHEY and CDR2 SMNVEV (reference sequence). Trimming cost V 2 bases and J 7 bases, with 9 bases left between them. CDR3 size: 13 residues. In DNA, the CDR3 is TGTGCCAGCAGTTTAGGATCGCGAAATGAGCAGTTCTTC. Amino acid sequence: CASSLGSRNEQFF.

The chain has TRBV7-3 and TRBJ1-5, with D unresolved. V was shortened by 5 bases and J by 1 base, with 3 bases between the two germline ends. The CDR3 sequence is 12 residues long. In germline, CDR1 is SGHTA, CDR2 FQGTGA. The CDR3 is CASSESNQPQHF. The CDR3 nucleotides read TGTGCCAGCAGCGAAAGCAATCAGCCCCAGCATTTT.

The CDR3 DNA is TGTGCCAGCGATCATACCCACCGCGGAGAGGGCGGGTATTTT. The encoded protein is CASDHTHRGEGGYF. The genes are TRBV7-9 and TRBJ2-3; tentative D call: TRBD2 (5 bases). Germline V CDR1 and CDR2: SEHNR, FQNEAQ (reference sequence). V was shortened by 8 bases and J by 14 bases, with 26 bases between the two germline ends. This CDR3 is 14 amino acids long.